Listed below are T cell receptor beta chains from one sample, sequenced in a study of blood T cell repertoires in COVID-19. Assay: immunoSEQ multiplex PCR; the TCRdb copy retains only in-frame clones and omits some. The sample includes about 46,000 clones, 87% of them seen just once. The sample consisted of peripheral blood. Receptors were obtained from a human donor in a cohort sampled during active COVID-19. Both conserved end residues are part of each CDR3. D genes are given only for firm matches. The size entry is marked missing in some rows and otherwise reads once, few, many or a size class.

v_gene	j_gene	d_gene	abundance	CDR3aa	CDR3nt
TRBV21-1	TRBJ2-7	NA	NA	CASSKGGRVLSYEQYF	TGTGCCAGCAGCAAAGGGGGCAGGGTGCTTTCCTACGAGCAGTACTTC
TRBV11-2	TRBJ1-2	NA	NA	CASSYSSVWIGYTF	TGTGCCAGCAGCTACAGTTCCGTGTGGATTGGCTACACCTTC
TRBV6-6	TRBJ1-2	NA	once	CASSASGGLSYGYTF	TGTGCCAGCAGTGCGTCCGGAGGGCTCAGCTATGGCTACACCTTC
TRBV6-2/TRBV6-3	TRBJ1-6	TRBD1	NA	CASSDRGRRSPLHF	TGTGCCAGCAGCGACAGGGGGCGCAGGTCACCCCTCCACTTT
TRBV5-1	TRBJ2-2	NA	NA	CASSLGTADTGELFF	TGCGCCAGCAGCTTAGGGACTGCGGACACCGGGGAGCTGTTTTTT
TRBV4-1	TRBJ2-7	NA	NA	CASSQGFRVSSYEQYF	TGCGCCAGCAGCCAAGGTTTCAGGGTTAGCTCCTACGAGCAGTACTTC
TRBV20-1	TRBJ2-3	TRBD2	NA	CSASMRLAYFDTQYF	TGCAGTGCTAGTATGAGACTAGCATATTTTGATACGCAGTATTTT
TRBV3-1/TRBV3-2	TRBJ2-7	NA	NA	CASSQDGQGAFPSYEQYF	TGTGCCAGCAGCCAAGATGGTCAGGGCGCTTTCCCCTCCTACGAGCAGTACTTC
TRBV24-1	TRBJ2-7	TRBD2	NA	CATSESGSSYEQYF	TGTGCCACCAGTGAAAGCGGGAGCTCCTACGAGCAGTACTTC
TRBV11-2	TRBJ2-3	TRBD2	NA	CASSPGGGLARDTQYF	TGTGCCAGCAGCCCAGGAGGGGGACTAGCAAGAGATACGCAGTATTTT
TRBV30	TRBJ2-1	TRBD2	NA	CAWNGRGEQFF	TGTGCCTGGAACGGGAGGGGTGAGCAGTTCTTC
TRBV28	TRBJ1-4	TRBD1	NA	CASSGTGEKLFF	TGTGCCAGCAGTGGGACAGGTGAAAAACTGTTTTTT
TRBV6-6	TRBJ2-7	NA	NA	CASSYLYRGPSYEQYF	TGTGCCAGCAGTTACCTTTATAGAGGGCCCTCCTACGAGCAGTACTTC
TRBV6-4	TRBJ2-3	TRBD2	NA	CASSDTGGAADTQYF	TGTGCCAGCAGTGACACCGGGGGGGCAGCAGATACGCAGTATTTT
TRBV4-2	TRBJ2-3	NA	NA	CASSAAGSTDTQYF	TGTGCCAGCAGCGCGGCGGGAAGCACAGATACGCAGTATTTT
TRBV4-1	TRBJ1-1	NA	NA	CASSHHAGQNTEAFF	TGCGCCAGCAGCCATCACGCGGGGCAGAACACTGAAGCTTTCTTT
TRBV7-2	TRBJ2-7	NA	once	CASSLGLSYEQYF	TGTGCCAGCAGCTTAGGACTTTCCTACGAGCAGTACTTC
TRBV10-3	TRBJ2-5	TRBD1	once	CAIRTAGQGETQYF	TGTGCCATCAGAACGGCGGGACAGGGAGAGACCCAGTACTTC
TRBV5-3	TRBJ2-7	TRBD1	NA	CARSWGTGFPYEQYF	TGTGCCAGAAGCTGGGGGACAGGGTTCCCCTACGAGCAGTACTTC
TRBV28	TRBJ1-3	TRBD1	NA	CASSFETGPRNTIYF	TGTGCCAGCAGTTTCGAGACAGGGCCACGAAACACCATATATTTT
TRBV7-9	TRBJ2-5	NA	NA	CASSSTRTIETQYF	TGTGCCAGCAGCTCAACTAGAACGATCGAGACCCAGTACTTC
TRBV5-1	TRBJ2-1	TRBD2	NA	CASSLGLGGRAGEQFF	TGCGCCAGCAGCTTGGGGCTAGGCGGGAGGGCCGGAGAGCAGTTCTTC
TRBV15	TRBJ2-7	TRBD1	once	CATSRAGGGRGLGEQYF	TGTGCCACCAGCAGAGCTGGGGGCGGCAGGGGGCTTGGCGAGCAGTACTTC
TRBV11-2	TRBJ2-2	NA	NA	CASSIYRNTGELFF	TGTGCCAGCAGTATCTACAGGAACACCGGGGAGCTGTTTTTT
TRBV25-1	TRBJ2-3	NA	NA	CASSEYFGGDTQYF	TGTGCCAGCAGTGAATATTTCGGGGGAGATACGCAGTATTTT
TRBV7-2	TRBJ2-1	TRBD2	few	CASSWGLAGSNEQFF	TGTGCCAGCAGCTGGGGACTAGCGGGGAGTAATGAGCAGTTCTTC
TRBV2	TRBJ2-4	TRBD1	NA	CASQGQSEPGQYF	TGTGCCAGCCAGGGACAGTCCGAACCCGGGCAGTACTTC
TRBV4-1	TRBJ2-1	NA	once	CASSQEVVGRGRNEQFF	TGCGCCAGCAGCCAAGAGGTCGTAGGCAGGGGACGGAATGAGCAGTTCTTC
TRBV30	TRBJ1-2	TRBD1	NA	CAWRGVTGSIYGYTF	TGTGCCTGGAGGGGGGTGACAGGGTCCATCTATGGCTACACCTTC
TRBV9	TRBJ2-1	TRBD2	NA	CASSVGGTSVNEQFF	TGTGCCAGCAGCGTAGGCGGGACTAGCGTCAATGAGCAGTTCTTC
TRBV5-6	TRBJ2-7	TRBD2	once	CASSRGSYEQYF	TGTGCCAGCAGCCGCGGGAGTTACGAGCAGTACTTC
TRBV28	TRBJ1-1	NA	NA	CASSLIGLGGTEAFF	TGTGCCAGCAGTTTAATCGGTCTGGGGGGCACTGAAGCTTTCTTT
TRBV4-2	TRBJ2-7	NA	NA	CASSQDWSPYEQYF	TGTGCCAGCAGCCAAGATTGGAGTCCTTACGAGCAGTACTTC
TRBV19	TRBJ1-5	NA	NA	CASTGGGKRTNQPQHF	TGTGCCAGTACCGGTGGGGGGAAACGGACCAATCAGCCCCAGCATTTT
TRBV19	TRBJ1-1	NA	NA	CASRWGDLNTEAFF	TGTGCCAGTAGATGGGGAGACTTGAACACTGAAGCTTTCTTT
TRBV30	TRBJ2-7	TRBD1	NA	CAWAPGTGSNEQYF	TGTGCCTGGGCCCCCGGGACAGGGTCCAACGAGCAGTACTTC
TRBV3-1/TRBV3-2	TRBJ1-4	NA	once	CASSQASTNEKLFF	TGTGCCAGCAGCCAAGCCTCAACTAATGAAAAACTGTTTTTT
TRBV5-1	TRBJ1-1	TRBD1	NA	CASRIDRGFGTEAFF	TGCGCCAGCAGAATCGACAGGGGGTTCGGCACTGAAGCTTTCTTT
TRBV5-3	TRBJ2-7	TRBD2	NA	CARSPGLAGPRYF	TGTGCCAGAAGCCCGGGACTAGCGGGACCGCGGTACTTC
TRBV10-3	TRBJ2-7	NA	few	CAISEAREQYF	TGTGCCATCAGTGAGGCGCGGGAGCAGTACTTC
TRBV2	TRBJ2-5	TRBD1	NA	CASSVPGQGGETQYF	TGTGCCAGCAGCGTACCGGGACAGGGCGGAGAGACCCAGTACTTC
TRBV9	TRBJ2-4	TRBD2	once	CASSAGTSGKNIQYF	TGTGCCAGCAGCGCAGGGACTAGCGGAAAAAACATTCAGTACTTC
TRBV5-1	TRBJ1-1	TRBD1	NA	CASSLTGVPAFF	TGCGCCAGCAGCTTAACAGGGGTCCCAGCTTTCTTT
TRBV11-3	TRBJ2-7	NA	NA	CASSLVSREGFYEQYF	TGTGCCAGCAGCTTAGTGTCCAGGGAAGGTTTCTACGAGCAGTACTTC
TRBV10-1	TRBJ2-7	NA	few	CASSESITQGYEQYF	TGCGCCAGCAGTGAGTCGATAACACAGGGCTACGAGCAGTACTTC
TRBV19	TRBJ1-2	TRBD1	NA	CASIWTGNGYTF	TGTGCCAGTATCTGGACAGGGAATGGCTACACCTTC